This T cell receptor beta chain was retrieved from a study of regulatory T cells in long-lasting Graves disease. Study-wide findings and caveats: Lower TCR diversity characterized persistent Graves' patients relative to newly diagnosed patients.

Libraries of TCR beta came from iRepertoire HTBI primers plus Arm-PCR of CDR3 regions. TCRdb fed the multiplex PCR reads into MiXCR, producing one record per CDR3 protein. The data hold hundreds of thousands of distinct CDR3 sequences, with around 13% observed a single time. Looked up from germline, CDR1 is MNHGY and CDR2 is SVAAGI. V shed 3 bases and J shed 4 bases, with 7 bases lying between them. The CDR3 totals 14 residues. This clonotype was seen at least ten times. Its target is unknown. Indicated time point: newly diagnosed GD, antithyroid drugs for less than 3 months. PBMC RNA was the source of the TCR library. The source of the patients was an endocrinology department in Xi'an, China. A blood draw put about 9.9 milliliters of peripheral blood into EDTA tubes. The sample was also linked to a second study, of T cells in Graves' hyperthyroidism and ophthalmopathy. In that study: Together with thyroid ultrasound, orbital computed tomography, serum thyroxine and TRAb, clinical symptoms were used for diagnoses.

This TCR was recovered from a woman aged 25 to 39 with Graves disease. The specimen comprised peripheral blood mononuclear cells (PBMCs), sampled at new diagnosis, from a patient treated with antithyroid drugs. The V and J genes are TRBV6-9 and TRBJ1-6, with D maybe TRBD1 (5 bases). The CDR3 bases are TGTGCCAGCAGTTACAGGGATTATAATTCACCCCTCCACTTT. As protein: CASSYRDYNSPLHF.